Shown below are 12 T cell receptor beta chains from a single sample sequenced in a study of T cells expressing NK-cell markers. TCRdb reprocessed the 5' RACE reads and keeps a single row for each CDR3 protein, giving no DNA. This sample carries 200,000 to 300,000 distinct CDR3 sequences, with roughly 4.2% going to the ten biggest clones. Sequenced sample: blood T cells: a sorted CD56 or NKG2C T cell subset, CD4+ or CD8+ T cells, or bulk PBMC T cells (not recorded which). These receptors were collected from a woman aged 18 to 75 in good health.

V is TRBV7-9 and J is TRBJ1-6; TCRdb selects TRBD1, and the lack of DNA leaves this call unchecked. Germline V gene sequence: CDR1 SEHNR, CDR2 FQNEAQ (reference sequence). The CDR3 extends over 14 amino acids. CDR3 region: CASSPTGYGSPLHF.

This sequence joins TRBV5-1 and TRBJ2-3; TCRdb indicates TRBD1, and absent DNA this call remains unverified. There are 14 residues in the CDR3. Germline CDR1 is SGHRS and CDR2 is YFSETQ. The CDR3 region is CASGFNLRGDTQYF.

The chain is built from TRBV12-3 or TRBV12-4 and TRBJ2-7. This CDR3 is 13 amino acids long. The CDR3 loop is CASSRRGSYEQYF.

V gene TRBV3-1 combines with J gene TRBJ1-5. This CDR3 comprises 15 residues. In germline, CDR1 is LGHDT, CDR2 YNNKEL (reference sequence). The CDR3 spells CASSQADIGVEPQHF.

The gene calls are TRBV3-1 and TRBJ1-6. This CDR3 is 13 amino acids long. The germline V gene encodes CDR1 LGHDT and CDR2 YNNKEL (reference sequence). The CDR3 spells CASSPRRVSPLHF.

This sequence joins TRBV6-2 or TRBV6-3 and TRBJ2-7; the D call of TRBD1 rests on TCRdb alone, since no DNA is present to check it. Per germline, CDR1 MNHEY and CDR2 SVGEGT. The CDR3 runs 15 residues. The CDR3 region is CASRDLDTRPYEQYF.

The V call is TRBV29-1, the J call TRBJ2-5; TCRdb selects TRBD1, and the lack of DNA leaves this call unchecked. CDR3 length: 13 residues. CDR1 is SQVTM, CDR2 ANQGSEA, per germline. The CDR3 loop is CSVGTALQETQYF.

V gene TRBV28 combines with J gene TRBJ2-7; TCRdb gives TRBD2 as the D gene, but with no DNA this cannot be confirmed. The CDR3 length is 14 residues. Germline CDR1 reads MDHEN; CDR2 reads SYDVKM. This chain's CDR3 is CASSPGPGNYEQYF.

This sequence joins TRBV10-2 and TRBJ2-1; the TRBD1 assignment by TCRdb is unverifiable without DNA. The CDR3 consists of 15 residues. CDR1 and CDR2 from the germline V gene are WSHSY and SAAADI. Here the CDR3 reads CASRSTGTGMNEQFF.

V usage is TRBV9 and J usage is TRBJ2-1. The CDR3 spans 16 residues. Germline assignment: CDR1 SGDLS and CDR2 YYNGEE. The CDR3 reads CASSEASGGSYNEQFF.

The chain recombines TRBV12-3 or TRBV12-4 with TRBJ2-1; TCRdb designates TRBD2, a call that cannot be tested without DNA. The length of the CDR3 is 14 residues. CDR3 loop: CASSPNRLDNEQFF.

CDR3 loop: CASSGTGLAGEGQETQYF. The chain recombines TRBV5-4 with TRBJ2-5; TCRdb's D call of TRBD2 is untestable without DNA. Germline V gene sequence: CDR1 SGHNT, CDR2 YYREEE (reference sequence). This CDR3 contains 18 residues.